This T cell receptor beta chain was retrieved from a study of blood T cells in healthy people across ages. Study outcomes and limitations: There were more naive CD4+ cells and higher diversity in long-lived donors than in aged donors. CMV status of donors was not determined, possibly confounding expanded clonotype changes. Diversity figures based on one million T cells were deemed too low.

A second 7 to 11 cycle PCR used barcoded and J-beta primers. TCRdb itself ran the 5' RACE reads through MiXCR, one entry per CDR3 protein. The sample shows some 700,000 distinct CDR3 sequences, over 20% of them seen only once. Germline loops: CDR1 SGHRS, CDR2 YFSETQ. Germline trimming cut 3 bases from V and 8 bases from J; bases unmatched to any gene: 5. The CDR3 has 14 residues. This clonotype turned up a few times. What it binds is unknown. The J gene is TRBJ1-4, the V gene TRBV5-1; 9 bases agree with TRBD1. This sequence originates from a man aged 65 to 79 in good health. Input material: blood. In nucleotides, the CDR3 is TGCGCCAGCAGCTGGACAGGGGTGGGCGAAAAACTGTTTTTT. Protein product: CASSWTGVGEKLFF.